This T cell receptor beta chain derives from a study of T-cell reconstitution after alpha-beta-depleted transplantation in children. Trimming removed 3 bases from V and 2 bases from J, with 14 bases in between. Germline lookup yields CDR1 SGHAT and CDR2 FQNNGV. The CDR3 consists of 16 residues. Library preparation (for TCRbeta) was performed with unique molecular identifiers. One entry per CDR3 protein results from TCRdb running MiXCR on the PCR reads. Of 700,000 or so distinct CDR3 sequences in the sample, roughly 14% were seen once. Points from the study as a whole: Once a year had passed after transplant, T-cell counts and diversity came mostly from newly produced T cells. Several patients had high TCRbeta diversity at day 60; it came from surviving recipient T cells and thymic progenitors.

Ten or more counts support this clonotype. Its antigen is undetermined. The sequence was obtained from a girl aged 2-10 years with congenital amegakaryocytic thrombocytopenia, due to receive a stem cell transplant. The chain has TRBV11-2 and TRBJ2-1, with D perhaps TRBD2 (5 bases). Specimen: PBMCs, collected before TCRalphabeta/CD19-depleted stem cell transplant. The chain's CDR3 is CASSFGRAPTYNEQFF. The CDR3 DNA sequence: TGTGCCAGCAGCTTTGGGCGGGCCCCCACCTACAATGAGCAGTTCTTC.